These 27 T cell receptor beta chains were all obtained from the same sample, sequenced in a study of vaccination and CD4 T cells after COVID-19. These receptors have no identified antigens. Treatment given: roughly ten-day PBMC culture with coronavirus spike peptide pools or control peptides (ViraFEST assay). The Oncomine TCR Beta short-read assay sequenced DNA from cultured CD4+ T cells. TCRdb reprocessed the PCR reads via MiXCR and lists one record per CDR3 protein. There are approximately 2,000 distinct CDR3 sequences in the sample; approximately 56% occur only once, and approximately 86% lies in the top ten. The material sequenced was CD4+ T cells from blood, cultured in vitro, taken after SARS-CoV-2 vaccination. These receptors were taken from a human donor who had recovered from COVID-19.

The chain couples TRBV10-3 to TRBJ2-3; the match to TRBD2 covers 13 bases. CDR3 length: 15 amino acids. The trim removed 4 bases at V and 3 bases at J, leaving 1 base unmatched. Per germline, CDR1 ENHRY and CDR2 SYGVKD. DNA for the CDR3: TGTGCCATCAGTGGGGGACTAGCGGGAACAGATACGCAGTATTTT. It specifies CAISGGLAGTDTQYF.

The gene calls are TRBV9 and TRBJ2-3, with 13 positions matching TRBD2. Germline V gene data show CDR1 as SGDLS and CDR2 as YYNGEE. V shed 4 bases and J 2 bases; nucleotides not matched to a gene: 7. This CDR3 is built from 17 residues. In DNA form, the CDR3 reads TGTGCCAGCAGCCCTCCGACTAGCGGGGGGTACACAGATACGCAGTATTTT. Protein: CASSPPTSGGYTDTQYF.

This chain connects TRBV27 to TRBJ1-5; the D is unclear. V was clipped by 5 bases and J by 5 bases, with 10 bases between them. Per germline, CDR1 MNHEY and CDR2 SMNVEV (reference sequence). The CDR3 is 13 amino acids. The CDR3 DNA is TGTGCCAGCAGTACCGGCAGCCATCAGCCCCAGCATTTT. The encoded protein is CASSTGSHQPQHF.

This clonotype was seen only a few times. CDR3 in amino acids: CASTHGGEDSPLHF. CDR3 sequence (DNA): TGTGCCAGTACCCACGGGGGGGAGGATTCACCCCTCCACTTT. This sequence joins TRBV6-1 and TRBJ1-6, with D perhaps TRBD1 (5 bases). Germline V gene sequence: CDR1 MNHNS, CDR2 SASEGT. V lost 9 bases and J lost 8, with 17 bases in between. The CDR3 covers 14 residues.

The chain recombines TRBV7-2 with TRBJ2-7, with 7 positions matching TRBD1. There are 14 residues in the CDR3. J was trimmed by 1 base and V by 5 bases; bases with no gene match: 5. Germline V lookup: CDR1 SGHTA, CDR2 FQGNSA. In DNA, the CDR3 is TGTGCCAGCAGCCCCGACAGGGATTCCTACGAGCAGTACTTC. Protein: CASSPDRDSYEQYF.

CDR3 region: CASSNPTSGGETQYF. CDR3 DNA sequence: TGTGCCAGCTCGAACCCCACTAGCGGGGGAGAGACCCAGTACTTC. V gene TRBV6-2 or TRBV6-3 combines with J gene TRBJ2-5; 11 positions agree with TRBD2. The germline CDR1 and CDR2 sequences are MNHEY and SVGEGT. The CDR3 consists of 15 residues. Germline trimming cut 8 bases from V and 4 bases from J; bases unmatched to any gene: 9.

As concerns this clonotype: One junction end does not reproduce the germline sequence, and a read error may be involved. The gene calls are TRBV20-1 and TRBJ2-7; possibly TRBD2 for D (5 bases). This CDR3 is built from 16 residues. Germline V gene lookup returns CDR1 DFQATT and CDR2 SNEGSKA (reference sequence). The chain's CDR3 is CSAIAFWAGVSYEQYF. The CDR3 nucleotides read TGCAGCGCTATAGCCTTTTGGGCGGGTGTCTCCTACGAGCAGTACTTC.

This clonotype appeared a single time. With a much larger clone just one base away, this may be a read error. The conserved phenylalanine or tryptophan is not found at the CDR3 terminus, so this likely reflects a read error. This rearrangement joins TRBV4-3 to TRBJ2-7; D remains ambiguous. The V gene's germline CDR1 is LGHNA and CDR2 YSLEER. Trimming left V 0 bases short and J 3 bases short, with 9 bases between. This CDR3 is built from 14 residues. The CDR3 sequence is CASSQDLGNYEQYL. As DNA, the CDR3 is TGCGCCAGCAGCCAAGATTTAGGGAACTACGAGCAGTACCTC.

The gene calls are TRBV7-2 and TRBJ2-7, with 11 nucleotides matching TRBD1. Germline V gene sequence: CDR1 SGHTA, CDR2 FQGNSA. Unmatched junction bases numbered 5, after V lost 3 bases and J lost 4 bases. This CDR3 region has 15 residues. The CDR3 protein is CASSFAGQGAYEQYF. DNA of the CDR3: TGTGCCAGCAGCTTCGCTGGACAGGGGGCATACGAGCAGTACTTC.

In regard to this clonotype: Sequence at one end of the junction differs from germline and may be a read error. CDR3 protein: CASSLETGSNTGGLFF. Here the CDR3 DNA reads TGTGCCAGCAGCTTAGAGACAGGGTCAAATACCGGGGGGCTGTTTTTT. V usage is TRBV7-8 and J usage is TRBJ2-2, with a possible D match to TRBD1 (7 bases). Germline V gene lookup returns CDR1 SGHVS and CDR2 FQNEAQ. The CDR3 length is 16 residues.

This sequence joins TRBV5-4 and TRBJ2-2; TRBD1 or TRBD2 may be the D gene (5 bases each). Germline V gene data show CDR1 as SGHNT and CDR2 as YYREEE (reference sequence). With 3 bases removed from V and 2 bases from J, the gap between germline ends came to 11 bases. The CDR3 is 15 amino acids. CDR3 amino acids: CASSSGTLNTGELFF. The CDR3 DNA reads as TGTGCCAGCAGCTCCGGGACCCTCAACACCGGGGAGCTGTTTTTT.

V usage is TRBV6-1 and J usage is TRBJ1-4; 7 nucleotides match TRBD1. Germline assignment: CDR1 MNHNS and CDR2 SASEGT. CDR3 size: 14 residues. Germline trimming cut 6 bases from V and 6 bases from J; bases unmatched to any gene: 7. CDR3 DNA sequence: TGTGCCAGCAGAGGGGCAGGGGGGCATGAAAAACTGTTTTTT. It specifies CASRGAGGHEKLFF.

In its sample, this clonotype was seen a few times. The chain combines TRBV2 with TRBJ2-1; 11 bases map to TRBD2. V trimming: 5 bases; J trimming: 3 bases; junction bases outside the gene matches: 0. The germline V gene encodes CDR1 SNHLY and CDR2 FYNNEI. This CDR3 has 14 amino acids. This CDR3 reads CASSTSGSYNEQFF. DNA of the CDR3: TGTGCCAGCAGTACTAGCGGGAGCTACAATGAGCAGTTCTTC.

This clonotype was observed a few times. The V call is TRBV29-1, the J call TRBJ1-2; 9 bases fit TRBD1. V lost 7 bases, J lost 13 bases, and 13 bases stayed unmatched. This CDR3 has 12 amino acids. CDR1 and CDR2 (germline): SQVTM, ANQGSEA. CDR3 sequence: CSALGQGAGLTF. The DNA of the CDR3 is TGCAGCGCTCTGGGACAGGGCGCGGGACTCACCTTC. The full variable domain, completed using reference TRBV29-1 and TRBJ1-2, is SAVISQKPSRDICQRGTSLTIQCQVDSQVTMMFWYRQQPGQSLTLIATANQGSEATYESGFVIDKFPISRPNLTFSTLTVSNMSPEDSSIYLCSALGQGAGLTFGSGTRLTVV.

The chain is built from TRBV11-3 and TRBJ1-6; D perhaps matches TRBD1 (6 bases). Per the germline V gene, CDR1 is SGHNT and CDR2 is YENEEA. This CDR3 has 15 amino acids. Trimming left V 5 bases short and J 7 bases short, with 15 bases between. The CDR3 sequence: CASSPRGLVNSPLHF. The DNA for the CDR3 is TGTGCCAGCAGCCCCAGGGGCCTGGTAAATTCACCCCTCCACTTT. Based on the CDR3 plus reference TRBV11-3 and TRBJ1-6, the full variable domain is EAGVVQSPRYKIIEKKQPVAFWCNPISGHNTLYWYLQNLGQGPELLIRYENEEAVDDSQLPKDRFSAERLKGVDSTLKIQPAELGDSAVYLCASSPRGLVNSPLHFGNGTRLTVT.

The chain employs TRBV6-1 and TRBJ2-5; no clear D gene. The CDR3 spans 15 residues. The V gene's germline CDR1 is MNHNS and CDR2 SASEGT. V lost 3 bases to trimming and J lost 2 bases, with 13 bases between them. The CDR3 reads CASSDKLPSQETQYF. The CDR3, as DNA: TGTGCCAGCAGTGACAAACTCCCGTCGCAAGAGACCCAGTACTTC.

The chain has TRBV7-9 and TRBJ1-1; possible D gene TRBD1, 5 bases. Per germline, CDR1 SEHNR and CDR2 FQNEAQ (reference sequence). V lost 1 base, J lost 1 base, and 7 bases lay in between. The CDR3 spans 14 residues. DNA for the CDR3: TGTGCCAGCAGCTTAGACGGGGGGAACACTGAAGCTTTCTTT. Amino acid sequence: CASSLDGGNTEAFF.

The chain recombines TRBV2 with TRBJ2-7; tentatively, D is TRBD2 (6 bases). Germline loops: CDR1 SNHLY, CDR2 FYNNEI. This CDR3 region has 14 residues. With 1 base removed from V and 3 bases from J, the gap between germline ends came to 10 bases. CDR3 DNA sequence: TGTGCCAGCAGTGAAGACGGCGGGGTCTACGAGCAGTACTTC. Its translation is CASSEDGGVYEQYF.

This sequence joins TRBV7-2 and TRBJ2-1; 7 bases agree with TRBD2. Trimming at V came to 1 base and at J to 6 bases, leaving 9 bases not matched to a gene. Germline V gene lookup returns CDR1 SGHTA and CDR2 FQGNSA. The CDR3 is 16 amino acids. The CDR3 loop is CASSLVGGGVVNEQFF. Here the CDR3 DNA reads TGTGCCAGCAGCTTAGTGGGGGGGGGGGTGGTCAATGAGCAGTTCTTC. Filled out from reference TRBV7-2 and TRBJ2-1, the complete variable domain reads GAGVSQSPSNKVTEKGKDVELRCDPISGHTALYWYRQSLGQGLEFLIYFQGNSAPDKSGLPSDRFSAERTGGSVSTLTIQRTQQEDSAVYLCASSLVGGGVVNEQFFGPGTRLTVL.

The V call is TRBV6-4, the J call TRBJ1-2, with D perhaps TRBD1 (6 bases). The ends were cut back, 6 bases at V and 5 bases at J, with 16 bases in the middle. The CDR3 runs to 14 residues. The germline CDR1 and CDR2 sequences are MRHNA and SNTAGT. The CDR3 nucleotides are TGTGCCAGCAGCCCCGGGGGGACACAGTATGGCTACACCTTC. Amino acids: CASSPGGTQYGYTF.

The chain uses TRBV20-1 and TRBJ1-1; D remains unclear. The CDR3 spans 15 residues. Per germline, CDR1 DFQATT and CDR2 SNEGSKA (reference sequence). The ends were cut back, 6 bases at V and 4 bases at J, with 21 bases in the middle. The CDR3 region has the DNA TGCAGTGCCCTAGGGTCTCTCTCGGAGAGCACTGAAGCTTTCTTT. Residues: CSALGSLSESTEAFF.

The chain uses TRBV12-3 or TRBV12-4 and TRBJ2-7; D is unclear. This CDR3 comprises 13 residues. The V and J ends lost 3 bases and 3 bases respectively, with 9 bases between them. This chain's CDR3 is CASSFSVGYEQYF. CDR3 sequence (DNA): TGTGCCAGCAGTTTCTCGGTGGGCTACGAGCAGTACTTC.

The chain couples TRBV27 to TRBJ2-2, with D perhaps TRBD2 (5 bases). Germline V lookup: CDR1 MNHEY, CDR2 SMNVEV (reference sequence). V was clipped by 4 bases and J by 3 bases, with 15 bases between them. This CDR3 is 16 amino acids long. CDR3 region: CASSYPSGVDTGELFF. The CDR3 nucleotides read TGTGCCAGCAGTTACCCCTCCGGGGTCGACACCGGGGAGCTGTTTTTT.

CDR3 in DNA: TGTGCCAGTAGCCCGGGCCGAATTCCTTATGGCTACACCTTC. This gives the protein CASSPGRIPYGYTF. This rearrangement joins TRBV19 to TRBJ1-2; D is undetermined. V was pared by 6 bases and J by 5 bases, with 16 bases between. CDR1 and CDR2 from the germline V gene are LNHDA and SQIVND (reference sequence). This CDR3 comprises 14 residues.

The chain employs TRBV20-1 and TRBJ2-3, with 11 bases fitting TRBD2. Trimming took 3 bases from V and 0 from J; bases not matched to a gene: 5. The CDR3 covers 16 residues. Germline loops: CDR1 DFQATT, CDR2 SNEGSKA (reference sequence). The CDR3 region has the DNA TGCAGTGCTAGGGGCGCTAGCGGGGGGAGCACAGATACGCAGTATTTT. Translation: CSARGASGGSTDTQYF.

The chain combines TRBV2 with TRBJ1-1; 7 bases are shared with TRBD1. This CDR3 has 13 amino acids. The germline CDR1 and CDR2 sequences are SNHLY and FYNNEI. V shed 6 bases and J 6 bases; nucleotides not matched to a gene: 7. CDR3 protein: CASREQGLAEAFF. CDR3 DNA: TGTGCCAGCAGAGAACAGGGGTTGGCTGAAGCTTTCTTT.

The V call is TRBV28, the J call TRBJ2-7, with 9 bases lining up with TRBD1. Per germline, CDR1 MDHEN and CDR2 SYDVKM. The CDR3 has 15 residues. Losses at the gene ends were 4 bases for V and 6 bases for J; bases not matched to a gene: 10. CDR3: CASSSPGQGWREQYF. The DNA for the CDR3 is TGTGCCAGCAGTTCCCCGGGACAGGGATGGCGCGAGCAGTACTTC.